This T cell receptor beta chain was observed in a study of early stage breast cancer tumors. About the research overall: Average read coverage per sample was approximately 10-fold. Study-level findings and limits: Compared with adjacent normal breast, tumors showed approximately 2.5-fold denser, more clonal T cells.

Details on this clone: The antigen is not known.

Sequencing used immunoSEQ multiplex PCR; TCRdb keeps in-frame clones, though not all of them. This sample has more than 60,000 clones, with under 85% found just once. CDR3 length: 16 amino acids. Trimming stripped 0 bases from V and 11 bases from J, with 21 bases between. In germline, CDR1 is SNHLY, CDR2 FYNNEI. The specimen was blood. The chain carries TRBV2 and TRBJ2-3; D is perhaps TRBD1 (6 bases). This clonotype originated in a person in their sixties with breast cancer. CDR3 sequence (DNA): TGTGCCAGCAGTGAAGCTCGAGGGACACCGGGTCGGGGGCAGTATTTT. Its translation is CASSEARGTPGRGQYF.